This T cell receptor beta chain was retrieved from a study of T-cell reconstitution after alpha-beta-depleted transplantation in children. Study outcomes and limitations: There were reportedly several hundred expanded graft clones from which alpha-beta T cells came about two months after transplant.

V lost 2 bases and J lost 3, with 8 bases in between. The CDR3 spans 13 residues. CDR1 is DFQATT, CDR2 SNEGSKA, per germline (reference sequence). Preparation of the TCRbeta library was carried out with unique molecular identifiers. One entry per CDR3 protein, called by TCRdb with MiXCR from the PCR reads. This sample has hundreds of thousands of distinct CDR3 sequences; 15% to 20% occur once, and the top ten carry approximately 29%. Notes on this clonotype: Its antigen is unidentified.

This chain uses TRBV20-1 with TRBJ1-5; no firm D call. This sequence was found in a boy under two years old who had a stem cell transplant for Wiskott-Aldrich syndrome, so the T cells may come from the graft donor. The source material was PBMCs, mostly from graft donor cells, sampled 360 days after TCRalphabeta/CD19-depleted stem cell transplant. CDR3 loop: CSARSTVNQPQHF. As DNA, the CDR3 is TGCAGTGCTAGATCGACGGTCAATCAGCCCCAGCATTTT.